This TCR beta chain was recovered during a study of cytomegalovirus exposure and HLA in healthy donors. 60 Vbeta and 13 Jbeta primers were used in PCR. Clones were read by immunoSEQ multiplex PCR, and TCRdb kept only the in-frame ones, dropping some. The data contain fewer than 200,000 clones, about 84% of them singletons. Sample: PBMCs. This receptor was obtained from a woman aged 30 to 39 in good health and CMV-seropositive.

CDR3 region: CASRTGAYGNTIYF. The DNA of the CDR3 is TGTGCCAGTAGGACAGGGGCGTATGGAAACACCATATATTTT. The chain combines TRBV19 with TRBJ1-3, with 8 bases lining up with TRBD1. The CDR3 contains 14 residues. The germline V gene encodes CDR1 LNHDA and CDR2 SQIVND (reference sequence). The ends lost 6 bases at V and 3 bases at J; junction bases unmatched: 4.